The T cell receptor (beta chain) under discussion was sequenced for a study of blood T cell repertoires in COVID-19. Study context: Donors in the United States, Italy and Spain gave samples during acute or convalescent COVID-19. PBMCs, B-cell-depleted T cells, or T cells provided the cDNA or gDNA that made up the material.

Trimming shortened V by 2 bases and J by 7 bases, and 8 bases separated the two germline ends. CDR1 is LNHNV and CDR2 is YYDKDF in the germline V gene (reference sequence). The CDR3 has 12 amino acids. Original processing methods: Estimation of nucleated cell counts relied on the amplification of reference gene primers. Some clones are missing from TCRdb's copy, which holds only in-frame ones; the method was immunoSEQ multiplex PCR. That table supplies the V and J calls and clone size; D and trimming were determined from the DNA. Of 200,000 to 300,000 clones in the sample, 85% to 90% were seen once. The sequenced sample consisted of peripheral blood. The source is a woman in her thirties or forties with acute or convalescent COVID-19. The chain has TRBV15 and TRBJ1-2; D is perhaps TRBD1 (6 bases). The CDR3 sequence is CATSRSRGGYTF. The CDR3 DNA sequence: TGTGCCACCAGCAGATCCAGGGGTGGCTACACCTTC.